This T cell receptor beta chain was retrieved from a study of T-cell memory formation after mild COVID-19. At the level of the study: Among the donors, TCR clusters were largely specific to each donor. Findings and limits, study-wide: While clones contracting from day 15 to 85 were balanced between CD4 and CD8, later expanders leaned CD4+. That cross-reactive memory joined was suggested by some responding clones appearing in pre-infection memory. Clones which contracted sat mainly in CM and EM if CD4+, and in EMRA if CD8+.

Via MiXCR, TCRdb re-called the 5' RACE reads, giving one row per CDR3 protein. The sample has around 310,000 distinct CDR3 sequences; roughly an eighth are singletons. There are a few counts of this clonotype. Antigen unknown. The sequenced sample was PBMCs or a T cell subset sorted from them (not recorded which). The clonotype comes from a man aged 18 to 30 who had mild COVID-19 (a few samples of this study predate the infection). Cell type and time point are not known.

This CDR3 reads CASRALERAGYTF. CDR3 nucleotides: TGTGCCAGCAGGGCTTTGGAGCGGGCTGGCTACACCTTC. The chain combines TRBV12-3 or TRBV12-4 with TRBJ1-2; no firm D call. V was clipped by 6 bases and J by 7 bases, with 15 bases between them. The CDR3 loop spans 13 amino acids.